Below are 8 T cell receptor beta chains sequenced from a single sample in a study of somatic mutations in cytotoxic T cells in rheumatoid arthritis. Libraries were prepared by immunoSEQ multiplex PCR; TCRdb keeps only in-frame clonotypes and omits some of them. The data contain 15,000 to 20,000 clones, roughly 80% of them seen just once; the ten biggest clones take up approximately 4.6%. Sequencing used CD8+ T cells sorted from blood. The origin of the receptors is an adult with rheumatoid arthritis.

This clone was picked up a small number of times. This chain links TRBV5-5 with TRBJ2-7; D not certain. There are 15 residues in the CDR3. Trimming took off 0 bases at V and 0 bases at J, with 10 bases between the two ends. Germline CDR1 reads SGHKS; CDR2 reads YYEKEE (reference sequence). CDR3 amino acids: CASSLGMESSYEQYF. The CDR3 region has the DNA TGTGCCAGCAGCTTGGGGATGGAAAGCTCCTACGAGCAGTACTTC.

This clone was observed a handful of times. The J gene is TRBJ2-7, the V gene TRBV5-1; D not certain. Trimming cost V 0 bases and J 0 bases, with 4 bases left between them. Germline assignment: CDR1 SGHRS and CDR2 YFSETQ. This CDR3 is 13 amino acids long. CDR3 in amino acids: CASSLGVSYEQYF. Written as DNA, the CDR3 is TGCGCCAGCAGCTTGGGGGTCTCCTACGAGCAGTACTTC.

The chain employs TRBV7-9 and TRBJ1-2; a weak D match, TRBD1 (5 bases). This CDR3 comprises 16 residues. V was clipped by 5 bases and J by 3 bases, with 19 bases between them. Germline V lookup: CDR1 SEHNR, CDR2 FQNEAQ (reference sequence). The CDR3 sequence is CASSPHPGKTDYGYTF. In DNA, the CDR3 is TGTGCCAGCAGCCCCCACCCAGGGAAGACTGACTATGGCTACACCTTC.

The chain combines TRBV5-4 with TRBJ2-1; D remains ambiguous. The CDR3 consists of 15 residues. Trimming shortened V by 0 bases and J by 1 base, and 8 bases separated the two germline ends. Germline CDR1 and CDR2: SGHNT and YYREEE (reference sequence). CDR3 residues: CASSLVGVSYNEQFF. The CDR3 DNA is TGTGCCAGCAGCTTGGTAGGCGTTTCCTACAATGAGCAGTTCTTC.

The chain couples TRBV2 to TRBJ2-3; D remains ambiguous. V lost 0 bases and J 7 bases, leaving 23 bases between the germline ends. The CDR3 length is 18 residues. Germline V gene lookup returns CDR1 SNHLY and CDR2 FYNNEI. This CDR3 is CASSEALSPLLSRYTQYF. Here the CDR3 DNA reads TGTGCCAGCAGTGAAGCGCTTTCCCCCCTTCTAAGCCGCTATACGCAGTATTTT.

The chain couples TRBV5-1 to TRBJ2-1, with D possibly called TRBD1 or TRBD2 (5 bases each). V lost 2 bases to trimming and J lost 5 bases, with 17 bases between them. CDR1 and CDR2 (germline): SGHRS, YFSETQ. CDR3 length: 16 residues. The CDR3 region has the DNA TGCGCCAGCAGCTTACCCGGGACCTCGGATGACAATGAGCAGTTCTTC. As protein: CASSLPGTSDDNEQFF.

CDR3 nucleotide sequence: TGTGCCAGCAGCTTAACAGGGGGTGGTGAAAAACTGTTTTTT. Amino acids: CASSLTGGGEKLFF. This chain connects TRBV7-9 to TRBJ1-4, with TRBD1 matching over 8 bases. The CDR3 has 14 amino acids. J gave up 7 bases and V 2 bases, and 3 bases lay outside the gene matches. The V gene's germline CDR1 is SEHNR and CDR2 FQNEAQ (reference sequence).

The chain recombines TRBV27 with TRBJ2-7; D gene unclear. Germline-derived CDR1 and CDR2 are MNHEY and SMNVEV (reference sequence). Trimming pared 2 bases from V and 1 base from J, leaving 12 bases between. This CDR3 has 15 residues. CDR3 protein: CASSLVGSSSYEQYF. The CDR3 DNA reads as TGTGCCAGCAGTTTAGTCGGCAGTTCTTCCTACGAGCAGTACTTC.